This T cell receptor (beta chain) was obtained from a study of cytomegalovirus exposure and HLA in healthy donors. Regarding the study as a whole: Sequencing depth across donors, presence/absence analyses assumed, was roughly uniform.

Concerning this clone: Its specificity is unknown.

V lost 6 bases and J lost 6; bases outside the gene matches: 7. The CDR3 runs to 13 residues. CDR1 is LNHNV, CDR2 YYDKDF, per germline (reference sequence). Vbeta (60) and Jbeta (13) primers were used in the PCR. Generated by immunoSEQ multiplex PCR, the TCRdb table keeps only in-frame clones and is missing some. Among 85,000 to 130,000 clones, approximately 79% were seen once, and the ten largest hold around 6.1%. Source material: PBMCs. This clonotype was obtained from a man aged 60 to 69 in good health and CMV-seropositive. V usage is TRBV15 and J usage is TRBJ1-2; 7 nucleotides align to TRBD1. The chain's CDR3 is CATRPGTEDGYTF. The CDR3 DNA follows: TGTGCCACCAGACCCGGGACAGAAGATGGCTACACCTTC.